This T cell receptor beta chain was obtained from a study of spatial heterogeneity in lung cancer. Time point meaning: sample taken at primary tumor resection. This clonotype has at least ten counts. Its antigen is not known. This beta chain lies outside the target of a library built for alpha chains; its clone size means little. Germline V gene lookup returns CDR1 MNHEY and CDR2 SVGAGI. The CDR3 covers 16 residues. V was pared by 4 bases and J by 2 bases, with 8 bases of the junction left unmatched. Each CDR3 protein is one row after TCRdb ran MiXCR on the 5' RACE reads. The sample has 9,500 to 11,000 distinct CDR3 sequences; approximately 8% are singletons. Whole-study results and caveats: Counts of expanded intratumoral alpha and beta TCRs tracked tumor mutation counts.

The V and J genes are TRBV6-5 and TRBJ2-1; 7 bases agree with TRBD1. Sequenced material: lung tumor tissue, taken at surgery. The origin of this receptor is a female donor with early-stage non-small cell lung cancer. The CDR3 sequence: CASSSTGYPTYNEQFF. In DNA form, the CDR3 reads TGTGCCAGCAGTTCGACAGGGTACCCTACCTACAATGAGCAGTTCTTC.